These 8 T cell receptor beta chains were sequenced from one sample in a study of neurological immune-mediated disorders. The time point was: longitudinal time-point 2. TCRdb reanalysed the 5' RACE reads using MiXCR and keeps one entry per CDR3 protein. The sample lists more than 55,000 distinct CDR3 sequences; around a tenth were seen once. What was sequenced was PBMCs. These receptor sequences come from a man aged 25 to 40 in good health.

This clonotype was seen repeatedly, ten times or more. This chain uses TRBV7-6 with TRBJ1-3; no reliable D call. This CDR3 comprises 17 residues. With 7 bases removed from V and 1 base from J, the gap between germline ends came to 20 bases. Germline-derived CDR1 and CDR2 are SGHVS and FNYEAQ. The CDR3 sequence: CASTPRVGPLSGNTIYF. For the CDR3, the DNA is TGTGCCAGCACCCCAAGGGTAGGGCCCCTATCTGGAAACACCATATATTTT.

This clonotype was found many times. The CDR3 loop is CASSLASGSVEQYF. In DNA form, the CDR3 reads TGCGCCAGCAGCTTAGCTAGCGGGAGTGTCGAGCAGTACTTC. The genes are TRBV5-1 and TRBJ2-7, with 10 bases matching TRBD2. Germline V gene data show CDR1 as SGHRS and CDR2 as YFSETQ. The CDR3 is 14 residues long. The V and J ends lost 2 bases and 6 bases, in that order; junction bases with no gene match: 5.

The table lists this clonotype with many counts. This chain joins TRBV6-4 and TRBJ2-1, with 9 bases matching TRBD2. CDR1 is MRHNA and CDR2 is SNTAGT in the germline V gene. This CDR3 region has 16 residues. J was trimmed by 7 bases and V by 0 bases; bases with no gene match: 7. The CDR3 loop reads CASSDSNSGSRNEQFF. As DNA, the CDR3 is TGTGCCAGCAGTGACTCGAATAGCGGGAGTAGGAATGAGCAGTTCTTC.

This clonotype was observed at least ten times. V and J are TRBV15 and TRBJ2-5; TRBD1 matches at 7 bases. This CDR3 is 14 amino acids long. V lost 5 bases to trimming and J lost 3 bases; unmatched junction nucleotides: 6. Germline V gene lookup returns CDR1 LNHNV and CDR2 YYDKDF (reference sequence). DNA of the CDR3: TGTGCCACCAGCTTCCAAGACAGGGAAGAGACCCAGTACTTC. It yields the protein CATSFQDREETQYF.

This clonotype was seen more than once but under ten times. The CDR3 sequence is CSAAGQLGETQYF. Here the CDR3 DNA reads TGCAGTGCTGCGGGACAGCTCGGGGAGACCCAGTACTTC. J is TRBJ2-5 and V is TRBV20-1, with D perhaps TRBD1 (7 bases). Germline-derived CDR1 and CDR2 are DFQATT and SNEGSKA (reference sequence). CDR3 length equals 13 residues. Trimming removed 5 bases at V and 5 bases at J, with 15 bases between.

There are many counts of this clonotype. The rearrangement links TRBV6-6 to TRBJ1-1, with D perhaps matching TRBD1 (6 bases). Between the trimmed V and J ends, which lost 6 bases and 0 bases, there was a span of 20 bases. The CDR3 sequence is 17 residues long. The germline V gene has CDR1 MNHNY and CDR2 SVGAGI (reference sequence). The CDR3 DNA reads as TGTGCCAGCAGACAGAGGAAAATAACAGGGATGAACACTGAAGCTTTCTTT. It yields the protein CASRQRKITGMNTEAFF.

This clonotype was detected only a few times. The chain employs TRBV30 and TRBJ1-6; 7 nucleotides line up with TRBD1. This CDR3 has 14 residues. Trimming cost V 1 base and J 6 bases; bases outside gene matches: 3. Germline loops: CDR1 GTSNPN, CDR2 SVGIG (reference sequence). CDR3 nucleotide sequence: TGTGCCTGGAGTGAGGGGGCGGGTAATTCACCCCTCCACTTT. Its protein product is CAWSEGAGNSPLHF.

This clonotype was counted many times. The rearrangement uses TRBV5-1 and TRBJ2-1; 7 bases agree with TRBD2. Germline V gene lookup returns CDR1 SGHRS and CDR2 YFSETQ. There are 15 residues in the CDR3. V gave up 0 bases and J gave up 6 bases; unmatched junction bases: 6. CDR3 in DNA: TGCGCCAGCAGCTTGGGGGGGGGTTCAAGCAATGAGCAGTTCTTC. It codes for CASSLGGGSSNEQFF.